The 3 T cell receptor beta chains below come from one sample, sequenced in a study of T-cell reconstitution after alpha-beta-depleted transplantation in children. Preparing the TCRbeta library involved the use of unique molecular identifiers. TCRdb analysed the PCR reads with MiXCR anew, one entry per CDR3 protein. This sample has roughly 200,000 distinct CDR3 sequences; 7% to 9% occur once, and the top ten carry less than 40%. The sample consisted of PBMCs, mostly from graft donor cells, taken 360 days after TCRalphabeta/CD19-depleted stem cell transplant. These receptors originate from a male patient aged 2 to 10 who had a stem cell transplant for acute myeloid leukemia, so the T cells may come from the graft donor.

This clonotype turned up a few times. The chain is built from TRBV7-3 and TRBJ2-5, with TRBD2 as a possible D gene (5 bases). V dropped 4 bases and J dropped 2 bases, with 8 bases sitting between them. Germline CDR1 and CDR2: SGHTA and FQGTGA. CDR3 size: 13 residues. The CDR3 bases are TGTGCCAGCAGCTCCCAGCGGCAAGAGACCCAGTACTTC. This sequence encodes CASSSQRQETQYF.

This clonotype came up a few times. The chain carries TRBV9 and TRBJ2-1; 10 nucleotides line up with TRBD2. With 0 bases clipped from V and 13 bases from J, the junction kept 10 bases outside the gene matches. The CDR3 length is 15 residues. Germline CDR1 reads SGDLS; CDR2 reads YYNGEE. Written as DNA, the CDR3 is TGTGCCAGCAGCGTAGGGACTAGCGGCCCCCCTGGCCAGTTCTTC. Encoded protein: CASSVGTSGPPGQFF.

This clonotype was seen a few times. The chain employs TRBV19 and TRBJ1-1; D unclear. V lost 1 base and J 0 bases, leaving 18 bases between the germline ends. Germline CDR1 and CDR2: LNHDA and SQIVND (reference sequence). This CDR3 is 18 amino acids long. The DNA of the CDR3 is TGTGCCAGTAGTATAGGGTGGAGGGATCATCCCATGAACACTGAAGCTTTCTTT. This translates into CASSIGWRDHPMNTEAFF.